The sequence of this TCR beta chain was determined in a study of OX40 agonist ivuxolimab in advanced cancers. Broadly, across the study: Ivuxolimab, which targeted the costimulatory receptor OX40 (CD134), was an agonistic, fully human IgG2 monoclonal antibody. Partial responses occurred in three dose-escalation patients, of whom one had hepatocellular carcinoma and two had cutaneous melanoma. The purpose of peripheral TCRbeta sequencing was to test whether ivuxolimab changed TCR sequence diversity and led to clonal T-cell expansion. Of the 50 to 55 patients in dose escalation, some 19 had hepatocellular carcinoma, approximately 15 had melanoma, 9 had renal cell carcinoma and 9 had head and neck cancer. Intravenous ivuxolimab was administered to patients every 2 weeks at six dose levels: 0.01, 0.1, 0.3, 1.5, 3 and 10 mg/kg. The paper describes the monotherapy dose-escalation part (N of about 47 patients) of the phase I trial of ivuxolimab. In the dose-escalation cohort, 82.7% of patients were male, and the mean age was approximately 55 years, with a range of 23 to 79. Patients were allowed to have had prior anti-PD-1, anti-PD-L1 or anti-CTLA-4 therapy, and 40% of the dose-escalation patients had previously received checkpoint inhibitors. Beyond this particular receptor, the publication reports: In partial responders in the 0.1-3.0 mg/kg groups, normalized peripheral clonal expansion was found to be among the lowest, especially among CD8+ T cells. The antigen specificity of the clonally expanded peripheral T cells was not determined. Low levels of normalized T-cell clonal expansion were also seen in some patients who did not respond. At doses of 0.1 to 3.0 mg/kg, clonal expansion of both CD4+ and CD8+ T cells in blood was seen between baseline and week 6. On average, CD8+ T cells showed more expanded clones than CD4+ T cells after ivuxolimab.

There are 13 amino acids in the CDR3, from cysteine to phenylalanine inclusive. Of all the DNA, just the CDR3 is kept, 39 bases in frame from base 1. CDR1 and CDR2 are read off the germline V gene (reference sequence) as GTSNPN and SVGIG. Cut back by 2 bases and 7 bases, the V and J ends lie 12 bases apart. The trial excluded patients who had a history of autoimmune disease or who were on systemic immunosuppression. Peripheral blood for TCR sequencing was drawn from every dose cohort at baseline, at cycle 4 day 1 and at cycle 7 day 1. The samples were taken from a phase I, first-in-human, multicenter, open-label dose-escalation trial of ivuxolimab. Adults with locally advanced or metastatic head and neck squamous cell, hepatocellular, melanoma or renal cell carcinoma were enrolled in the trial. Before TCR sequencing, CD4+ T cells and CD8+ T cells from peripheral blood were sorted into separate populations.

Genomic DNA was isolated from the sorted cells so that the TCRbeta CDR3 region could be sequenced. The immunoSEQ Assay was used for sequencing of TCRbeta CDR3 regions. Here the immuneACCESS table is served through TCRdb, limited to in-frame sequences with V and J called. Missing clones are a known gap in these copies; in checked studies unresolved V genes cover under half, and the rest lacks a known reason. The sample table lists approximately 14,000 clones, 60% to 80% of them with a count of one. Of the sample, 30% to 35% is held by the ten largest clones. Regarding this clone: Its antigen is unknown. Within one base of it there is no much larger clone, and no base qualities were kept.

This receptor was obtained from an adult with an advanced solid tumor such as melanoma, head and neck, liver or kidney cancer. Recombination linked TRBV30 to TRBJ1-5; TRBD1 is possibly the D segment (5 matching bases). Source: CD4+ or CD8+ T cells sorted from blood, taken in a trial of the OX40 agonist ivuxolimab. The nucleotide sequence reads TGTGCCTGGAGTAGTGGACACAGCCAGCCCCAGCATTTT. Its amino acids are CAWSSGHSQPQHF.